This entry lists 26 T cell receptor beta chains sequenced from one sample in a study of blood T cells in healthy people across ages. For the second PCR, which ran for roughly 6 to 12 cycles, a sample-barcoded 5' primer and a J-beta primer mix were used. TCRdb passed the 5' RACE reads through MiXCR, listing each CDR3 protein once. The repertoire includes 700,000 or so distinct CDR3 sequences, approximately 22% of them detected once, and about 20% sits in the top ten. Source material: blood. The receptor source for this set is a man aged 65 to 79 in good health.

V usage is TRBV27 and J usage is TRBJ2-7, with a tentative D call TRBD2 (7 bases). Per germline, CDR1 MNHEY and CDR2 SMNVEV (reference sequence). V was pared by 6 bases and J by 9 bases, with 21 bases between. The CDR3 is 14 amino acids. The CDR3 region is CASRYQGGESWQYF. The CDR3 DNA reads as TGTGCCAGCAGATACCAAGGGGGGGAATCTTGGCAGTACTTC.

Turning to this clonotype: The junction does not match germline at one end; this may be a read error. The chain couples TRBV29-1 to TRBJ2-7; 11 nucleotides line up with TRBD1. Germline loops: CDR1 SQVTM, CDR2 ANQGSEA. The CDR3 loop spans 14 amino acids. The CDR3 DNA reads TGTAGCGTTTCGGACAGGGGGCCCTCCTACGAGCAGTACTTC. Amino acid sequence: CSVSDRGPSYEQYF.

This chain joins TRBV7-2 and TRBJ2-3; TRBD2 is a possible D gene (6 bases). This CDR3 is built from 14 residues. Germline CDR1 reads SGHTA; CDR2 reads FQGNSA. V gave up 3 bases and J gave up 3 bases, with 10 bases separating them. The CDR3 nucleotides read TGTGCCAGCAGCTTTAGCGGCCTAACAGATACGCAGTATTTT. Its protein is CASSFSGLTDTQYF.

The chain combines TRBV5-1 with TRBJ2-7; 9 bases align to TRBD1. With V trimmed by 4 bases and J by 2 bases, 7 bases remained unmatched. Germline CDR1 is SGHRS and CDR2 is YFSETQ. The CDR3 length is 15 residues. Written as DNA, the CDR3 is TGCGCCAGCAGCGCGGGACAGGGAAGAGCCTACGAGCAGTACTTC. As protein: CASSAGQGRAYEQYF.

This clonotype was counted a few times. The chain uses TRBV24-1 and TRBJ2-7; D not certain. There are 12 residues in the CDR3. Germline V CDR1 and CDR2: KGHDR, SFDVKD. The germline V and J ends were trimmed by 3 bases and 0 bases, with 2 bases remaining between them. The CDR3 sequence is CATSDASYEQYF. CDR3 nucleotides: TGTGCCACCAGTGATGCCTCCTACGAGCAGTACTTC.

This clonotype occurred many times. This chain uses TRBV18 with TRBJ2-1, with TRBD2 identical over 10 bases. The CDR3 is 18 amino acids. Trimming took 3 bases from V and 2 from J; bases not matched to a gene: 10. Germline CDR1 and CDR2: KGHSH and LQKENI. The CDR3 loop is CASSPPFSGRGTYNEQFF. The CDR3 DNA reads TGTGCCAGCTCACCGCCCTTCAGCGGGAGGGGAACCTACAATGAGCAGTTCTTC.

The sample holds a few counts of this clonotype. The CDR3 loop reads CASSLDRAATNEKLFF. The CDR3 DNA reads as TGCGCCAGCAGCTTGGACAGGGCGGCAACTAATGAAAAACTGTTTTTT. V and J are TRBV5-1 and TRBJ1-4; D is possibly TRBD1 (6 bases). The CDR3 extends over 16 amino acids. Germline V gives CDR1 SGHRS, CDR2 YFSETQ. Trimming pared 0 bases from V and 0 bases from J, leaving 9 bases between.

This clonotype was found a few times. V is TRBV20-1 and J is TRBJ2-7; TRBD2 agrees at 9 bases. This CDR3 has 13 amino acids. Germline V gives CDR1 DFQATT, CDR2 SNEGSKA (reference sequence). J lost 6 bases, V lost 6 bases, and 9 bases had no gene match. The CDR3 reads CSAQASGAREQYF. Here the CDR3 DNA reads TGCAGTGCCCAGGCTAGCGGGGCTCGCGAGCAGTACTTC.

This clonotype was seen at least ten times. A junction end diverges from the germline sequence, so it may reflect a read error. The CDR3 nucleotides are TGCGCCAGCAGCTCGACTGGATACGAGCAGTACTTC. Encoded protein: CASSSTGYEQYF. This chain joins TRBV7-9 and TRBJ2-7; D unresolved. CDR1 is SEHNR, CDR2 FQNEAQ, per germline (reference sequence). This CDR3 comprises 12 residues.

The sample holds a few counts of this clonotype. The rearrangement links TRBV11-2 to TRBJ2-1; TRBD2 aligns across 10 bases. The V segment lost 0 bases and the J segment 9 bases; nucleotides outside the gene matches: 5. From germline, CDR1 is SGHAT and CDR2 FQNNGV. There are 15 residues in the CDR3. The CDR3 loop reads CASSLDQVAGGEQFF. The CDR3 DNA sequence: TGTGCCAGCAGCTTAGATCAGGTAGCGGGGGGTGAGCAGTTCTTC. Using reference TRBV11-2 and TRBJ2-1 for the parts outside the CDR3, the full variable domain is EAGVAQSPRYKIIEKRQSVAFWCNPISGHATLYWYQQILGQGPKLLIQFQNNGVVDDSQLPKDRFSAERLKGVDSTLKIQPAKLEDSAVYLCASSLDQVAGGEQFFGPGTRLTVL.

The chain links TRBV6-2 or TRBV6-3 to TRBJ2-3, with 8 bases lining up with TRBD2. The CDR3 sequence is 16 residues long. Germline CDR1 reads MNHEY; CDR2 reads SVGEGT. The J segment lost 1 base and the V segment lost 4 bases, leaving 7 bases of the junction unmatched. CDR3 DNA: TGTGCCAGCAGTTTCACCAGGCGGGGGGGCACAGATACGCAGTATTTT. Translation gives CASSFTRRGGTDTQYF.

This chain joins TRBV5-1 and TRBJ2-3; maybe TRBD2 (6 bases). Trimming shortened V by 4 bases and J by 2 bases, and 17 bases separated the two germline ends. The CDR3 runs to 16 residues. Germline CDR1 and CDR2: SGHRS and YFSETQ. Written as DNA, the CDR3 is TGCGCCAGCAGCCTCTCCCGGGACTCCCTCACAGATACGCAGTATTTT. Amino acid sequence: CASSLSRDSLTDTQYF.

The V and J genes are TRBV19 and TRBJ1-1, with TRBD1 identical over 8 bases. After removal of 3 bases from V and 1 base from J, the junction contained 7 bases not matched to a gene. The CDR3 has 16 amino acids. Germline V CDR1 and CDR2: LNHDA, SQIVND (reference sequence). The CDR3 sequence is CASSMVTGERNTEAFF. In nucleotides, the CDR3 is TGTGCCAGTAGTATGGTGACAGGGGAAAGGAACACTGAAGCTTTCTTT.

This chain links TRBV5-1 with TRBJ2-3, with D unclear. This CDR3 contains 15 residues. Germline V lookup: CDR1 SGHRS, CDR2 YFSETQ. V was cut by 4 bases and J by 3 bases, with 15 bases left in between. The CDR3 spells CASSPAEKLTDTQYF. The CDR3 nucleotides read TGCGCCAGCAGCCCGGCAGAGAAACTTACAGATACGCAGTATTTT.

The genes are TRBV5-1 and TRBJ2-3; the D gene is possibly TRBD2 (5 bases). V shed 3 bases and J shed 3 bases, with 14 bases lying between them. CDR3 length: 15 residues. From germline, CDR1 is SGHRS and CDR2 YFSETQ. The CDR3 DNA reads TGCGCCAGCAGCTCCCAAGCGGCGAGGACAGATACGCAGTATTTT. Its translation: CASSSQAARTDTQYF.

This clonotype has more than one count but fewer than ten. The chain employs TRBV29-1 and TRBJ2-5, with 11 bases aligning to TRBD2. The J call may be in error: the DNA end matches TRBJ2-1 better. Germline CDR1 is SQVTM and CDR2 is ANQGSEA. The CDR3 contains 14 residues. This CDR3 reads CSVVRLAGGNEQFF. CDR3 nucleotide sequence: TGCAGCGTTGTTCGGCTAGCGGGAGGCAATGAGCAGTTCTTC.

The chain combines TRBV13 with TRBJ1-5, with unresolved D. Germline V gives CDR1 PRHDT, CDR2 FYEKMQ (reference sequence). The CDR3 spans 13 residues. Trimming shortened V by 5 bases and J by 4 bases, and 9 bases separated the two germline ends. CDR3 in amino acids: CASSLERNQPQHF. In nucleotides, the CDR3 is TGTGCCAGCAGCCTCGAAAGGAATCAGCCCCAGCATTTT. The full variable domain, with the rest looked up from reference TRBV13 and TRBJ1-5, is AAGVIQSPRHLIKEKRETATLKCYPIPRHDTVYWYQQGPGQDPQFLISFYEKMQSDKGSIPDRFSAQQFSDYHSELNMSSLELGDSALYFCASSLERNQPQHFGDGTRLSIL.

The sample holds a few counts of this clonotype. The genes are TRBV29-1 and TRBJ2-3, with TRBD2 as a possible D gene (5 bases). The CDR3 covers 15 residues. Trimming stripped 3 bases from V and 2 bases from J, with 15 bases between. Germline V gene sequence: CDR1 SQVTM, CDR2 ANQGSEA. CDR3 amino acids: CSVDRVPGNTDTQYF. CDR3 DNA sequence: TGCAGCGTTGATAGAGTCCCGGGAAACACAGATACGCAGTATTTT.

With regard to this clonotype: Given a much more abundant clone one base away, this may be a read error. This chain links TRBV4-1 with TRBJ2-1; unclear D gene. Trimming removed 0 bases from V and 2 bases from J, with 11 bases in between. Germline V lookup: CDR1 MGHRA, CDR2 YSYEKL. There are 16 residues in the CDR3. The CDR3, as DNA: TGCGCCAGCAGCCAAGATTTGAGTAACCCCTACAATGAGCAGTTCTTC. Its translation is CASSQDLSNPYNEQFF.

The chain has TRBV6-1 and TRBJ2-7, with D maybe TRBD1 (6 bases). This CDR3 comprises 12 residues. The germline V gene has CDR1 MNHNS and CDR2 SASEGT. Trimming shortened V by 9 bases and J by 4 bases, and 13 bases separated the two germline ends. CDR3 region: CASSRTAYEQYF. The DNA for the CDR3 is TGTGCCAGTTCCCGGACAGCTTACGAGCAGTACTTC.

In this sample, this clonotype turned up a few times. The chain is built from TRBV6-5 and TRBJ2-1; TRBD2 matches 7 bases. CDR3 length: 17 residues. Trimming at V came to 6 bases and at J to 8 bases, leaving 19 bases not matched to a gene. CDR1 MNHEY and CDR2 SVGAGI come from the germline V gene. The DNA for the CDR3 is TGTGCCAGCAGCTCTCCCCCCTGGGGGAGGGCCTTCGATGAGCAGTTCTTC. This encodes CASSSPPWGRAFDEQFF.

This clonotype has a count of ten or more. The chain carries TRBV6-1 and TRBJ2-1, with D possibly called TRBD1 or TRBD2 (5 bases each). This CDR3 has 15 amino acids. Per germline, CDR1 MNHNS and CDR2 SASEGT. Trimming left V 2 bases short and J 4 bases short, with 12 bases between. The CDR3 bases are TGTGCCAGCAGTGAATGGGGGAACGGGTACAATGAGCAGTTCTTC. This sequence encodes CASSEWGNGYNEQFF.

This clonotype came up many times. The CDR3 coding sequence is TGTGCCAGCAGTTTTTCCGGGAGGAACACCGGGGAGCTGTTTTTT. Translating it yields CASSFSGRNTGELFF. J is TRBJ2-2 and V is TRBV12-3 or TRBV12-4, with a tentative D call TRBD2 (6 bases). The CDR3 is 15 amino acids. Between the trimmed V and J ends, which lost 3 bases and 1 base, there was a span of 9 bases.

V usage is TRBV12-3 or TRBV12-4 and J usage is TRBJ1-4; the D gene is possibly TRBD1 (6 bases). Trimming stripped 7 bases from V and 5 bases from J, with 11 bases between. This CDR3 spans 13 amino acids. Here the CDR3 DNA reads TGTGCCAGCACCACTAGGGGGAATGAAAAACTGTTTTTT. It codes for CASTTRGNEKLFF.

V and J are TRBV19 and TRBJ2-3; TRBD2 matches at 7 bases. Unmatched junction bases numbered 2, after V lost 5 bases and J lost 0 bases. Germline lookup yields CDR1 LNHDA and CDR2 SQIVND (reference sequence). This CDR3 has 14 amino acids. CDR3 bases: TGTGCCAGTAGTCGGGACTATAGCACAGATACGCAGTATTTT. It specifies CASSRDYSTDTQYF.

This clonotype has only a few counts. This sequence joins TRBV24-1 and TRBJ2-3; 7 bases map to TRBD1. The CDR3 sequence is 16 residues long. Looked up from germline, CDR1 is KGHDR and CDR2 is SFDVKD. Germline trimming cut 3 bases from V and 6 bases from J; bases unmatched to any gene: 11. CDR3 residues: CATSDATGVGRDTQYF. In DNA form, the CDR3 reads TGTGCCACCAGTGATGCCACAGGGGTTGGAAGGGATACGCAGTATTTT.